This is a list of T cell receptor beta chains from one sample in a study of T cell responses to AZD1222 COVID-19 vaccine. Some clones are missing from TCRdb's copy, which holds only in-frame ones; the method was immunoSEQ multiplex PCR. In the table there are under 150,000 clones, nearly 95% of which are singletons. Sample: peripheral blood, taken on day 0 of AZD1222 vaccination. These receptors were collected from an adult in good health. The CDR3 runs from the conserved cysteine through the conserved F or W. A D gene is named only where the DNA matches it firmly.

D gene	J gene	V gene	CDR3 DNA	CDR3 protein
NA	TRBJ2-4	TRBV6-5	TGTGCCAGCAGTTACTCCCGGACAGTAAACATTCAGTACTTC	CASSYSRTVNIQYF
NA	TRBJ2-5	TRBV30	TGTGCCTGGAGTGTAGGTGGTTTGGAGACCCAGTACTTC	CAWSVGGLETQYF
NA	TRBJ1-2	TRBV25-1	TGTGCCAGCAGTGAATTGTTCGGGGGCTACACCTTC	CASSELFGGYTF
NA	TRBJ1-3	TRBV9	TGTGCCAGCAGCGTTGGAAACACCATATATTTT	CASSVGNTIYF
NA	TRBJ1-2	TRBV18	TGTGCCAGCTCACCAGAGGCGGGGTATGGCTACACCTTC	CASSPEAGYGYTF
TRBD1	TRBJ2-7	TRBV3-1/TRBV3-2	TGTGCCAGCAGCGAGACAGGGGGCTGGAGCGAGCAGTACTTC	CASSETGGWSEQYF
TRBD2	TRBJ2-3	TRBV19	TGTGCCAGTAGTCTTCTGACTAGCGGGAGGATATATACGCAGTATTTT	CASSLLTSGRIYTQYF
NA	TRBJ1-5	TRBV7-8	TGTGCCAGCAGCTTAGGGGCCTCGCCCCAGCATTTT	CASSLGASPQHF
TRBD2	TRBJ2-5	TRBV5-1	TGCGCCAGCAGCTTTTCTAGCGGGAGAGGCGGAGAGACCCAGTACTTC	CASSFSSGRGGETQYF
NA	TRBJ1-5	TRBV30	TGTGCCTGGAGGCTCGGGAAGGGGCCCCAGCATTTT	CAWRLGKGPQHF